What follows is one TCR beta chain and its context. This specimen comes from a study of blood T cell repertoires in COVID-19. Overall study context: COVID-19 samples from acute and convalescent phases originated in the United States, Italy and Spain. Sources were T cells, B-cell-depleted T cells, or PBMCs; the material itself was cDNA or gDNA.

The data were produced by immunoSEQ multiplex PCR, yet TCRdb's version contains in-frame clones alone and is incomplete. The sample contains about 190,000 clones, 80% to 85% of which appear only once. Patients of the Seattle cohort, enrolled during active infection, were followed longitudinally. The CDR3 extends over 15 amino acids. CDR1 and CDR2 from the germline V gene are SGHRS and YFSETQ. The V gene lost 0 bases and the J gene lost 8 bases, with 14 bases spanning the gap. Sequencing was done on a sample of peripheral blood. The chain couples TRBV5-1 to TRBJ1-4; D is possibly TRBD1 (6 bases). This receptor was identified in a woman aged 80 or older with COVID-19, enrolled during active disease. The chain's CDR3 is CASSLAKTGHEKLFF. CDR3 nucleotides: TGCGCCAGCAGCTTGGCCAAGACAGGACACGAAAAACTGTTTTTT.